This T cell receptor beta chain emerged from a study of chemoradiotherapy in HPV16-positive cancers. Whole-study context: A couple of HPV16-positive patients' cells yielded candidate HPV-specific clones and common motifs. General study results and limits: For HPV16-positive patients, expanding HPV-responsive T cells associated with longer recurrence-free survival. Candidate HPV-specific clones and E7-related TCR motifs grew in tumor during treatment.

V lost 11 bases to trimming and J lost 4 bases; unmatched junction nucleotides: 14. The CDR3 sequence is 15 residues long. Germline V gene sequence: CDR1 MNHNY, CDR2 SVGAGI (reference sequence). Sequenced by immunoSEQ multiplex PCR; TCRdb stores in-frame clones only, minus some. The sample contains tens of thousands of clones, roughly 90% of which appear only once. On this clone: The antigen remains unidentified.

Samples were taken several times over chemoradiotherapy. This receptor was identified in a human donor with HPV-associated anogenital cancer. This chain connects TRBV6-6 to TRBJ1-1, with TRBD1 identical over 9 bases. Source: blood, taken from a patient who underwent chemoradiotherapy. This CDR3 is CAGIGTGYGSTEAFF. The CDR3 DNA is TGTGCCGGCATCGGGACAGGGTATGGGAGCACTGAAGCTTTCTTT.